This entry is about one TCR beta chain. This clonotype showed up many times. What antigen it recognizes has not been identified. Base-call qualities are not available, and no considerably larger clone is one nucleotide away. This record comes from a study of CD8 T cells in ankylosing spondylitis (dated by TCRdb to 2016 to 2017). Regarding the complete study: T cell receptor beta repertoires were profiled in healthy donors and ankylosing spondylitis patients so that disease-linked TCR variants could be found. In total, the full study cohort was made up of 108 healthy donors and 20 to 25 ankylosing spondylitis patients. Peripheral blood samples were taken, and synovial fluid was additionally collected from ankylosing spondylitis patients. The full study reports these points: In peripheral blood, the disease-linked clones were found at relatively low frequencies and had a CD8+ phenotype. Some of the motif variants had been reported before in the synovial fluid and blood of reactive arthritis patients, a finding that suggests common disease-initiation mechanisms. A TCR beta motif made up of about eight highly homologous amino acid variants appeared to be characteristic of blood from ankylosing spondylitis patients. Significant enrichment of the disease-linked clones was reported in matched synovial fluid samples from ankylosing spondylitis patients.

The germline V end is reduced by 0 bases and the J end by 5 bases; junction bases left unmatched: 7. Via the germline V gene, CDR1 is SGDLS and CDR2 YYNGEE. The cysteine opens and the phenylalanine closes a CDR3 of 15 amino acids. Only the CDR3 portion is preserved as DNA: 45 bases, with reading frame beginning at the first base. The sequencer was an Illumina HiSeq 2500. Quantitative 5'-RACE with molecular barcodes was used to prepare TCR beta libraries. From the authors' description of their analysis: Disease-linked TCR variants were identified with a new computational method built on a probabilistic model of VDJ rearrangement. TCRdb cleaned the public reads at Q25 with fastp, built clones with MiXCR and kept in-frame beta chains. Every entry covers one CDR3 protein and lists the most common genes and DNA from its rows. None of the V and J calls come from the authors' own analysis; TCRdb made them. The table for this sample lists around 29,000 distinct CDR3 sequences; 4.5% to 5.5% of them were counted only once. The ten largest clones take up 1.8% of the sample.

The rearranged chain carries TRBV9 and TRBJ2-7, with 8 bases in between that match TRBD2. The sequenced sample consisted of blood, either unsorted or a sorted T cell fraction (not recorded which). This sequence was found in a female donor with ankylosing spondylitis or in good health (not recorded which). The sequenced DNA is TGTGCCAGCAGCGTAGACGGGAGGCGGGGGGACGAGCAGTACTTC. Its protein product is CASSVDGRRGDEQYF.